This T cell receptor (beta chain) was recorded in a study of blood T cell repertoires in COVID-19. Study as a whole: The United States, Italy and Spain provided the acute and convalescent COVID-19 samples.

The table came from immunoSEQ multiplex PCR; TCRdb's copy has only in-frame clones and leaves some out. The sample yields tens of thousands of clones, approximately 86% seen once. Germline V gene lookup returns CDR1 SGHAT and CDR2 FQNNGV. Trimming cost V 0 bases and J 5 bases, with 17 bases left between them. The CDR3 is 17 residues long. The sequence came from a human donor with acute or convalescent COVID-19. The donor label of this sample is uncertain. The chain is built from TRBV11-2 and TRBJ1-5; D perhaps matches TRBD1 (6 bases). Sequencing was done on a sample of peripheral blood. This CDR3 is CASSLDRGGRDDQPQHF. In DNA, the CDR3 is TGTGCCAGCAGCTTAGATAGGGGGGGTAGGGATGATCAGCCCCAGCATTTT.